Below, one TCR beta chain is given with its context. No antigen is known for it. Clones were read by immunoSEQ multiplex PCR, and TCRdb kept only the in-frame ones, dropping some. The sample has about 5,400 clones; almost 70% are singletons. Germline V gene lookup returns CDR1 DFQATT and CDR2 SNEGSKA (reference sequence). CDR3 length: 11 residues. Trimming cost V 5 bases and J 8 bases, with 12 bases left between them. The source of the sample is a study of early stage breast cancer tumors. Points from the study as a whole: Chain pairing and CD4, CD8 or FOXP3 expression were not captured.

The chain links TRBV20-1 to TRBJ1-2; D unclear. The specimen sequenced was breast tumor tissue. The clonotype was recovered from a person in their 60s with breast cancer. CDR3 nucleotides: TGCAGTGCTCCGGGTCAGGACGGCTACACCTTC. Translation: CSAPGQDGYTF.